The 6 T cell receptor beta chains listed next were all sequenced from one sample in a study of blood T cell repertoires in COVID-19. Profiling relied on immunoSEQ multiplex PCR, and the TCRdb table lists in-frame clones only, not all of them. The sample lists about 120,000 clones, about 83% occurring once. The sequenced material came from PBMCs or T cells enriched from blood (not recorded which). Source of these receptors: a woman in her thirties who had recovered from COVID-19.

The chain uses TRBV6-5 and TRBJ2-7; 7 bases agree with TRBD1. Trimming removed 0 bases from V and 4 bases from J; junction bases left unmatched: 0. Germline V gives CDR1 MNHEY, CDR2 SVGAGI. The length of the CDR3 is 13 residues. The CDR3 reads CASSYSTGYEQYF. The CDR3, as DNA: TGTGCCAGCAGTTACTCGACAGGGTACGAGCAGTACTTC.

The rearrangement links TRBV11-2 to TRBJ1-2; the D gene is possibly TRBD1 (6 bases). The germline gives CDR1 SGHAT, CDR2 FQNNGV. The CDR3 extends over 15 amino acids. Trimming left V 1 base short and J 3 bases short, with 12 bases between. CDR3 sequence (DNA): TGTGCCAGCAGCTTAGGGGGCGAGGGGGACTATGGCTACACCTTC. It codes for CASSLGGEGDYGYTF.

The genes are TRBV6-4 and TRBJ2-2, with a tentative D call TRBD1 (6 bases). The germline gives CDR1 MRHNA, CDR2 SNTAGT. The CDR3 runs to 14 residues. V was trimmed by 4 bases and J by 6 bases, leaving 12 bases between them. The CDR3 protein is CASSGTGSAGELFF. CDR3 coding DNA: TGTGCCAGCAGTGGAACAGGGAGTGCCGGGGAGCTGTTTTTT.

The J gene is TRBJ1-3, the V gene TRBV7-9; D uncertain. Between the trimmed V and J ends, which lost 6 bases and 9 bases, there was a span of 15 bases. The CDR3 sequence is 13 residues long. Germline V CDR1 and CDR2: SEHNR, FQNEAQ (reference sequence). The CDR3 DNA reads TGTGCCAGCAGTTCTACGAGTCCGAGCACCATATATTTT. As protein: CASSSTSPSTIYF.

The chain couples TRBV29-1 to TRBJ1-2; TRBD1 matches at 12 bases. The germline gives CDR1 SQVTM, CDR2 ANQGSEA. Losses at the gene ends were 5 bases for V and 1 base for J; bases not matched to a gene: 8. The CDR3 has 16 residues. As DNA, the CDR3 is TGCAGCGTTTACGCCGGGACAGGGGGCCTTAACTATGGCTACACCTTC. Protein product: CSVYAGTGGLNYGYTF.

The CDR3 bases are TGTGCCAGCAGTTCCGGGACAGGGTCCTACGAGCAGTACTTC. It specifies CASSSGTGSYEQYF. V and J are TRBV6-5 and TRBJ2-7; 9 nucleotides line up with TRBD1. J gave up 1 base and V 4 bases, and 2 bases lay outside the gene matches. The germline CDR1 and CDR2 sequences are MNHEY and SVGAGI. This CDR3 is built from 14 residues.